These 19 T cell receptor beta chains came from one sample sequenced in a study of CXCR3-negative and CXCR3-positive naive CD8 T cells. All TRB cDNA libraries came from 5' RACE performed with UMI labels. Following a re-call of the 5' RACE reads, TCRdb has one entry per CDR3 protein and lacks DNA. The repertoire table contains around 60,000 distinct CDR3 sequences. General study points: Naive cells that were CXCR3-positive had more hydrophobic TRB CDR3s (compared with CXCR3-negative naive cells).

These receptors have no identified antigens. Sequenced: naive CXCR3+ CD8+ T cells from blood. Subset of the sample: CD45RO-CCR7+CD27+CD95- naive CD8+ T cells expressing CXCR3 (TNR3+). These receptors originate from a human donor in good health. Some clones in this sample may be carry-over from other donors' samples.

V gene TRBV5-5 combines with J gene TRBJ1-2. The CDR3 has 15 residues. Germline loops: CDR1 SGHKS, CDR2 YYEKEE (reference sequence). This CDR3 reads CASSWEGWEVYGYTF.

The rearrangement links TRBV7-9 to TRBJ2-5. The germline V gene has CDR1 SEHNR and CDR2 FQNEAQ (reference sequence). The CDR3 is 11 amino acids. The chain's CDR3 is CASSPVGTQYF.

The chain links TRBV7-6 to TRBJ1-1; TCRdb's D call, TRBD1, is unchecked because there is no DNA. The germline V gene has CDR1 SGHVS and CDR2 FNYEAQ. This CDR3 is built from 13 residues. CDR3 loop: CASSDSGGLEAFF.

This chain links TRBV21-1 with TRBJ1-1. TRBV21-1 is deemed a pseudogene. CDR3 length equals 17 residues. The CDR3 sequence is CASSEIWHKTLNTEAFF.

The rearrangement joins TRBV25-1 to TRBJ2-3; TCRdb picks TRBD1, but there is no DNA to check that call. CDR1 is MGHDK and CDR2 is SYGVNS in the germline V gene. The CDR3 spans 16 residues. CDR3 loop: CASSEWGGQERDTQYF.

The chain has TRBV18 and TRBJ2-2. Germline V gene lookup returns CDR1 KGHSH and CDR2 LQKENI. The CDR3 length is 15 residues. The CDR3 protein is CASSPQEGDTGELFF.

CDR3 loop: CSARGTGPYEQYF. This chain connects TRBV20-1 to TRBJ2-7; TCRdb's D call of TRBD2 is untestable without DNA. This CDR3 has 13 residues. The germline gives CDR1 DFQATT, CDR2 SNEGSKA (reference sequence).

The chain carries TRBV5-6 and TRBJ1-1; TCRdb's D gene call, TRBD1, goes unchecked for lack of DNA. The CDR3 has 16 residues. The germline CDR1 and CDR2 sequences are SGHDT and YYEEEE. CDR3 protein: CASSLMGAIFSSEAFF.

This chain uses TRBV7-3 with TRBJ2-1. CDR1 SGHTA and CDR2 FQGTGA come from the germline V gene. The CDR3 runs 16 residues. CDR3 in amino acids: CASSLLDRSSYNEQFF.

The rearrangement joins TRBV13 to TRBJ1-6. The CDR3 is made up of 12 amino acids. Germline loops: CDR1 PRHDT, CDR2 FYEKMQ (reference sequence). Here the CDR3 reads CASSERFSPLHF.

V usage is TRBV6-5 and J usage is TRBJ2-1; TCRdb's D call, TRBD1, is unchecked because there is no DNA. From germline, CDR1 is MNHEY and CDR2 SVGAGI. The CDR3 has 14 residues. CDR3 residues: CASSPGYRGDEQFF.

The V and J genes are TRBV7-9 and TRBJ2-5. The CDR3 loop spans 12 amino acids. The V gene's germline CDR1 is SEHNR and CDR2 FQNEAQ (reference sequence). CDR3 in amino acids: CASSLSAETQYF.

The rearrangement uses TRBV5-1 and TRBJ2-3; absent DNA, TCRdb's TRBD1 call cannot be checked. Germline CDR1 is SGHRS and CDR2 is YFSETQ. This CDR3 is built from 17 residues. The chain's CDR3 is CASRPGFFLTSTDTQYF.

The V gene is TRBV20-1, the J gene TRBJ2-5; TCRdb indicates TRBD2, and absent DNA this call remains unverified. The CDR3 sequence is 19 residues long. Germline V CDR1 and CDR2: DFQATT, SNEGSKA (reference sequence). CDR3 in amino acids: CSARDPVPLAGGPQETQYF.

The genes are TRBV14 and TRBJ2-1. The CDR3 has 12 residues. CDR1 and CDR2 (germline): SGHDN, FVKESK. The CDR3 is CASSQAHDEQFF. The whole variable domain, remainder taken from reference TRBV14 and TRBJ2-1, is EAGVTQFPSHSVIEKGQTVTLRCDPISGHDNLYWYRRVMGKEIKFLLHFVKESKQDESGMPNNRFLAERTGGTYSTLKVQPAELEDSGVYFCASSQAHDEQFFGPGTRLTVL.

The chain employs TRBV7-9 and TRBJ2-4; as DNA is missing, the TRBD1 call by TCRdb cannot be tested. Germline V gives CDR1 SEHNR, CDR2 FQNEAQ (reference sequence). This CDR3 region has 16 residues. The CDR3 sequence is CASSPPGPIAKNIQYF. The full variable domain, completed using reference TRBV7-9 and TRBJ2-4, is DTGVSQNPRHKITKRGQNVTFRCDPISEHNRLYWYRQTLGQGPEFLTYFQNEAQLEKSRLLSDRFSAERPKGSFSTLEIQRTEQGDSAMYLCASSPPGPIAKNIQYFGAGTRLSVL.

The chain carries TRBV20-1 and TRBJ2-1. Germline V lookup: CDR1 DFQATT, CDR2 SNEGSKA (reference sequence). The CDR3 loop spans 15 amino acids. The CDR3 sequence is CSARSPGFLHNEQFF.

This chain joins TRBV9 and TRBJ2-1; lacking DNA, the TRBD1 call made by TCRdb goes unchecked. This CDR3 comprises 15 residues. CDR1 SGDLS and CDR2 YYNGEE come from the germline V gene. CDR3 sequence reads: CASSTDRGHGYEQFF.

The chain is built from TRBV7-2 and TRBJ1-1; TCRdb names TRBD1, which stays unverified in the absence of DNA. This CDR3 is 14 amino acids long. CDR1 is SGHTA and CDR2 is FQGNSA in the germline V gene. The CDR3 sequence is CASSEGGVNTEAFF.